This T cell receptor (beta chain) was profiled in a study of Graves' ophthalmopathy and Graves' hyperthyroidism. Study findings and constraints: Most thyroid-expanded clonotypes exceeding 0.001 frequency were also found in blood. A model built from 13 signatures distinguished ophthalmopathy from stable hyperthyroidism with about 86% sensitivity and about 77% specificity.

Diagnoses were established from clinical symptoms, serum thyroxine, TRAb, thyroid ultrasound and orbital computed tomography. What supplied the PBMCs was 10 ml of fresh peripheral blood. Germline CDR1 is KGHDR and CDR2 is SFDVKD. The CDR3 is 13 residues long. Deletions cut 3 bases from V and 2 bases from J, with 6 bases between. This clonotype was found many times. Its antigen remains unknown. RNA transcripts provided the template for amplifying TCR beta CDR3 regions. RT-PCR with HTBI primers came first, then second-round multiplex PCR. TCRdb reanalysed the multiplex PCR reads using MiXCR and keeps one entry per CDR3 protein. The table records 220,000 or so distinct CDR3 sequences, about 22% of them present only once.

Sequencing was performed on peripheral blood. This receptor was obtained from a woman aged 50 to 60 with Graves' ophthalmopathy. The chain links TRBV24-1 to TRBJ1-1; D is unresolved. The CDR3 here is CATSDDTNTEAFF. In DNA form, the CDR3 reads TGTGCCACCAGTGATGACACAAACACTGAAGCTTTCTTT.